This T cell receptor (beta chain) was sequenced for a study of identical twins. TCRdb redid the calling of the 5' RACE reads with MiXCR, one entry per CDR3 protein. The repertoire consists of 1.5 million or so distinct CDR3 sequences, with more than 30% occurring once and the leading ten covering more than 0.25%. V was pared by 3 bases and J by 8 bases, with 13 bases between. The CDR3 is made up of 13 amino acids. CDR1 and CDR2 from the germline V gene are ENHRY and SYGVKD. This clonotype was seen once. This rearrangement joins TRBV10-3 to TRBJ1-2, with D maybe TRBD1 (6 bases). The sequenced material came from cord blood. This clonotype was sampled from a newborn girl in good health. The CDR3 here is CAISERGAGGYTF. In DNA, the CDR3 is TGTGCCATCAGTGAACGGGGGGCTGGGGGCTACACCTTC.